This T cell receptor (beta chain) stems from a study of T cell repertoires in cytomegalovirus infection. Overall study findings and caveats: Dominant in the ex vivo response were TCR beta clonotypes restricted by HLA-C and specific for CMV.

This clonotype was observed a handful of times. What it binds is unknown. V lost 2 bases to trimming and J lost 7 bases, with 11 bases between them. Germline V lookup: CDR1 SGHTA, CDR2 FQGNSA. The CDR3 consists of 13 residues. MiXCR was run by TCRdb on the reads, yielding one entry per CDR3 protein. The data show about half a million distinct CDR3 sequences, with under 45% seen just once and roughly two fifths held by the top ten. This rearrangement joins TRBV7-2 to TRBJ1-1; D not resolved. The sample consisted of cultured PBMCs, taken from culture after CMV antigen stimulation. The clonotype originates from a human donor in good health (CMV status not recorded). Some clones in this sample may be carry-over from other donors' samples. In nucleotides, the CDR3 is TGTGCCAGCAGCTTATTCGGGGAGGTTGAAGCTTTCTTT. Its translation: CASSLFGEVEAFF.